The 29 T cell receptor beta chains reported below all come from one sample, sequenced in a study of graft-versus-host responses after intestinal transplantation. The data were produced by immunoSEQ multiplex PCR, yet TCRdb's version contains in-frame clones alone and is incomplete. The profile shows about 9,500 clones, around nine tenths of them singletons. Sequenced material: PBMCs, taken 242 days after intestinal transplant. The source is a human patient who received an intestinal transplant, so some T cells may come from the graft donor.

The chain links TRBV11-2 to TRBJ2-1, with 9 bases lining up with TRBD2. The junction had 7 bases not matched to a gene; V was cut back by 1 base and J by 0 bases. The CDR3 has 18 amino acids. In germline, CDR1 is SGHAT, CDR2 FQNNGV. The CDR3 nucleotides read TGTGCCAGCAGCTTAGGCCTAGCGGGAAGAAGCTCCTACAATGAGCAGTTCTTC. It codes for CASSLGLAGRSSYNEQFF.

The chain couples TRBV27 to TRBJ2-1; unclear D gene. CDR3 length: 11 amino acids. The ends were cut back, 1 base at V and 10 bases at J, with 5 bases in the middle. Germline assignment: CDR1 MNHEY and CDR2 SMNVEV (reference sequence). CDR3: CASSLFNEQFF. The CDR3 DNA sequence: TGTGCCAGCAGTTTATTCAACGAGCAGTTCTTC.

The chain joins TRBV29-1 to TRBJ1-1, with D possibly TRBD1 on 5 matching bases. This CDR3 spans 13 amino acids. V was cut by 4 bases and J by 4 bases, with 13 bases left in between. CDR1 is SQVTM and CDR2 is ANQGSEA in the germline V gene. CDR3 in DNA: TGCAGCGTTGGTGGGGGATGGGGCACTGAAGCTTTCTTT. This gives the protein CSVGGGWGTEAFF.

This clone was detected once. The chain employs TRBV11-2 and TRBJ2-1; 10 positions agree with TRBD1. CDR1 and CDR2 (germline): SGHAT, FQNNGV. With 1 base clipped from V and 4 bases from J, the junction kept 7 bases outside the gene matches. This CDR3 is 17 amino acids long. CDR3 sequence (DNA): TGTGCCAGCAGCTTAGCGGTCGGGACAGGGGCTTACAATGAGCAGTTCTTC. Translated: CASSLAVGTGAYNEQFF. The whole variable domain, remainder taken from reference TRBV11-2 and TRBJ2-1, is EAGVAQSPRYKIIEKRQSVAFWCNPISGHATLYWYQQILGQGPKLLIQFQNNGVVDDSQLPKDRFSAERLKGVDSTLKIQPAKLEDSAVYLCASSLAVGTGAYNEQFFGPGTRLTVL.

The rearrangement links TRBV28 to TRBJ1-5; the D gene is possibly TRBD1 (6 bases). This CDR3 region has 13 residues. V dropped 6 bases and J dropped 5 bases, with 11 bases sitting between them. Germline V gene sequence: CDR1 MDHEN, CDR2 SYDVKM. CDR3 sequence: CASRGGRYQPQHF. The CDR3 region has the DNA TGTGCCAGCAGAGGGGGGAGATATCAGCCCCAGCATTTT.

The rearrangement joins TRBV30 to TRBJ2-7, with D possibly matching TRBD2 (5 bases). This CDR3 contains 12 residues. The V gene lost 0 bases and the J gene lost 9 bases, with 12 bases spanning the gap. The V gene's germline CDR1 is GTSNPN and CDR2 SVGIG (reference sequence). In DNA form, the CDR3 reads TGTGCCTGGAGTGTGATCGTCGGGGTGCAGTACTTC. It encodes CAWSVIVGVQYF.

DNA of the CDR3: TGTGCCAGCAGGCAGGCGGGACCGGGACGGGGAAATCAGCCCCAGCATTTT. Translation: CASRQAGPGRGNQPQHF. The chain joins TRBV28 to TRBJ1-5, with D possibly being TRBD1 (5 bases). This CDR3 has 17 amino acids. Germline assignment: CDR1 MDHEN and CDR2 SYDVKM. Trimming removed 6 bases from V and 4 bases from J, with 22 bases in between.

This clone was seen just once. The V and J genes are TRBV7-2 and TRBJ1-2; 7 bases line up with TRBD1. CDR1 is SGHTA and CDR2 is FQGNSA in the germline V gene. The CDR3 has 15 residues. V lost 3 bases and J lost 4; bases outside the gene matches: 8. The CDR3 nucleotides read TGTGCCAGCAGCTTCCGAGACAGGGCCCTCTATGGCTACACCTTC. This sequence encodes CASSFRDRALYGYTF. The full variable domain, completed using reference TRBV7-2 and TRBJ1-2, is GAGVSQSPSNKVTEKGKDVELRCDPISGHTALYWYRQSLGQGLEFLIYFQGNSAPDKSGLPSDRFSAERTGGSVSTLTIQRTQQEDSAVYLCASSFRDRALYGYTFGSGTRLTVV.

The V and J genes are TRBV30 and TRBJ2-7; D not certain. Trimming removed 4 bases from V and 0 bases from J, with 7 bases in between. Germline CDR1 GTSNPN, CDR2 SVGIG (reference sequence). The CDR3 runs 12 residues. CDR3 loop: CAWKGSSYEQYF. The CDR3 DNA sequence: TGTGCCTGGAAAGGCAGCTCCTACGAGCAGTACTTC.

This sequence joins TRBV7-3 and TRBJ2-1; no reliable D call. The V and J ends lost 0 bases and 6 bases respectively, with 6 bases between them. From germline, CDR1 is SGHTA and CDR2 FQGTGA. The CDR3 is 13 amino acids. CDR3 loop: CASSLTGFNEQFF. CDR3 coding DNA: TGTGCCAGCAGCTTAACAGGGTTCAATGAGCAGTTCTTC.

The genes are TRBV28 and TRBJ1-2, with D possibly TRBD1 on 5 matching bases. Germline assignment: CDR1 MDHEN and CDR2 SYDVKM. The V end lost 9 bases, the J end lost 8 bases, and 13 bases lay between the germline ends. CDR3 length: 11 amino acids. CDR3 sequence (DNA): TGTGCCAGTGGGACCGGAATAGGCTACACCTTC. It translates to CASGTGIGYTF.

The genes are TRBV18 and TRBJ1-6, with D perhaps matching TRBD1 (5 bases). This CDR3 comprises 15 residues. V was cut by 2 bases and J by 7 bases, with 12 bases left in between. CDR1 is KGHSH and CDR2 is LQKENI in the germline V gene. DNA of the CDR3: TGTGCCAGCTCACCAGAGATTGGGGGGAATTCACCCCTCCACTTT. This translates into CASSPEIGGNSPLHF.

The chain combines TRBV2 with TRBJ2-1; 12 bases match TRBD2. Germline CDR1 SNHLY, CDR2 FYNNEI. The V segment lost 8 bases and the J segment 7 bases; nucleotides outside the gene matches: 6. This CDR3 spans 14 amino acids. CDR3 nucleotides: TGTGCCAGCCCTCTAGCGGGAGGGTGGAATGAGCAGTTCTTC. It is translated as CASPLAGGWNEQFF.

The chain has TRBV5-5 and TRBJ2-3; D tentatively reads TRBD1 or TRBD2 (5 bases each). V was shortened by 5 bases and J by 2 bases, with 15 bases between the two germline ends. This CDR3 has 15 amino acids. Germline V gives CDR1 SGHKS, CDR2 YYEKEE (reference sequence). The CDR3 DNA sequence: TGTGCCAGCAGGTTGTGGGGGAGAGACACAGATACGCAGTATTTT. This gives the protein CASRLWGRDTDTQYF.

This sequence joins TRBV9 and TRBJ2-3; 11 bases agree with TRBD2. With V trimmed by 4 bases and J by 2 bases, 6 bases remained unmatched. Germline CDR1 reads SGDLS; CDR2 reads YYNGEE. The CDR3 length is 16 residues. The DNA for the CDR3 is TGTGCCAGCAGCCCAGGGACTAGCGGCTTCACAGATACGCAGTATTTT. Its translation: CASSPGTSGFTDTQYF.

This clone appeared once. The rearrangement joins TRBV28 to TRBJ1-2; maybe TRBD1 (6 bases). Germline lookup yields CDR1 MDHEN and CDR2 SYDVKM. CDR3 length equals 13 residues. The V gene lost 3 bases and the J gene lost 6 bases, with 11 bases spanning the gap. The CDR3: CASSFGAGDGYTF. CDR3 nucleotides: TGTGCCAGCAGTTTCGGGGCAGGGGATGGCTACACCTTC.

The chain joins TRBV7-3 to TRBJ1-2; TRBD1 agrees at 10 bases. CDR1 and CDR2 (germline): SGHTA, FQGTGA. The V gene end was trimmed by 5 bases and the J gene end by 4 bases; junction bases not matched to a gene: 13. The CDR3 contains 17 residues. The DNA of the CDR3 is TGTGCCAGCAGCCCCACGGGACAGGGGAAAGGCACCTATGGCTACACCTTC. Translated: CASSPTGQGKGTYGYTF.

The chain employs TRBV19 and TRBJ1-5; maybe TRBD1 (6 bases). V was trimmed by 5 bases and J by 0 bases, leaving 11 bases between them. CDR1 LNHDA and CDR2 SQIVND come from the germline V gene (reference sequence). This CDR3 region has 15 residues. The CDR3 here is CASSSGTNSNQPQHF. In DNA form, the CDR3 reads TGTGCCAGTAGTTCCGGGACAAATAGCAATCAGCCCCAGCATTTT.

V and J are TRBV20-1 and TRBJ2-5; TRBD2 is a possible D gene (5 bases). TRBJ2-7 explains the end of the DNA better; the J call may be wrong. This CDR3 has 11 amino acids. Germline V gene lookup returns CDR1 DFQATT and CDR2 SNEGSKA (reference sequence). CDR3 in DNA: TGCAGAGGACTCAAGGGCGACGAGCAGTACTTC. Translating gives CRGLKGDEQYF.

This chain connects TRBV6-4 to TRBJ2-2; 8 bases align to TRBD2. The germline gives CDR1 MRHNA, CDR2 SNTAGT. V trimming: 2 bases; J trimming: 4 bases; junction bases outside the gene matches: 0. The CDR3 spans 14 residues. The CDR3 here is CASSDGTSTGELFF. Here the CDR3 DNA reads TGTGCCAGCAGTGACGGGACTAGCACCGGGGAGCTGTTTTTT.

This chain connects TRBV7-3 to TRBJ2-3; D is ambiguous. V lost 5 bases and J lost 0, with 9 bases in between. Germline V gives CDR1 SGHTA, CDR2 FQGTGA. This CDR3 contains 14 residues. The CDR3 DNA follows: TGTGCCAGCAGCCCTGGTCACAGCACAGATACGCAGTATTTT. Protein product: CASSPGHSTDTQYF.

The chain combines TRBV7-9 with TRBJ2-2, with D uncertain. CDR1 and CDR2 from the germline V gene are SEHNR and FQNEAQ (reference sequence). V was trimmed by 11 bases and J by 1 base, leaving 14 bases between them. The CDR3 loop spans 14 amino acids. The CDR3 DNA follows: TGTGCCGCCCCGTTAGGTCAGAACACCGGGGAGCTGTTTTTT. It yields the protein CAAPLGQNTGELFF.

Only one count was recorded for this clone. CDR3 nucleotides: TGTGCCAGCAGCTTGTTCTTGGCGGGAGGGCCGAAAGAGACCCAGTACTTC. Protein: CASSLFLAGGPKETQYF. This chain uses TRBV5-5 with TRBJ2-5; 9 bases fit TRBD2. The J segment lost 3 bases and the V segment lost 1 base, leaving 10 bases of the junction unmatched. Germline lookup yields CDR1 SGHKS and CDR2 YYEKEE (reference sequence). CDR3 length equals 17 residues. Filled out from reference TRBV5-5 and TRBJ2-5, the complete variable domain reads DAGVTQSPTHLIKTRGQQVTLRCSPISGHKSVSWYQQVLGQGPQFIFQYYEKEERGRGNFPDRFSARQFPNYSSELNVNALLLGDSALYLCASSLFLAGGPKETQYFGPGTRLLVL.

This sequence joins TRBV7-2 and TRBJ2-7; 14 bases map to TRBD2. V dropped 5 bases and J dropped 6; count of bases not matched to a gene: 6. The germline gives CDR1 SGHTA, CDR2 FQGNSA. This CDR3 region has 15 residues. DNA for the CDR3: TGTGCCAGCAGCCGCGGGACTAGCGGGAGTCTCGAGCAGTACTTC. Translation: CASSRGTSGSLEQYF.

This chain links TRBV30 with TRBJ1-2; D is uncertain. The CDR3 consists of 13 residues. The germline gives CDR1 GTSNPN, CDR2 SVGIG (reference sequence). V dropped 2 bases and J dropped 1 base, with 8 bases sitting between them. The CDR3 DNA follows: TGTGCCTGGAGTTCCTTATTTAACTATGGCTACACCTTC. Protein: CAWSSLFNYGYTF.

In the case of this clone: Because the CDR3 is missing its conserved closing phenylalanine or tryptophan, this is likely a read error. Because the CDR3's place on the DNA is in doubt, the DNA is left out and the CDR3 is given as listed by TCRdb. V usage is TRBV20-1 and J usage is TRBJ2-7; TRBD1 is the table's D call, not checked against the DNA. The CDR3 extends over 11 residues, inclusive of both ends. Germline V gene sequence: CDR1 DFQATT, CDR2 SNEGSKA (reference sequence). CDR3: CSASGAGTGTL.

The chain carries TRBV7-8 and TRBJ1-1; D might be TRBD1 (5 bases). This CDR3 is 15 amino acids long. The V gene lost 0 bases and the J gene lost 7 bases, with 15 bases spanning the gap. Germline-derived CDR1 and CDR2 are SGHVS and FQNEAQ. The CDR3 is CASSLALSGGGEAFF. CDR3 sequence (DNA): TGTGCCAGCAGCTTAGCGTTAAGTGGGGGTGGTGAAGCTTTCTTT.

The rearrangement links TRBV27 to TRBJ1-6, with D hard to call. Trimming pared 2 bases from V and 11 bases from J, leaving 10 bases between. Germline values: CDR1 MNHEY, CDR2 SMNVEV (reference sequence). The CDR3 is 13 amino acids. The CDR3 region has the DNA TGTGCCAGCAGTTTAGGTTCTACCCCACCCCTCCACTTT. Translation gives CASSLGSTPPLHF.

J is TRBJ2-7 and V is TRBV19; D assignment may be TRBD1 or TRBD2 (5 bases each). This CDR3 contains 14 residues. Trimming left V 3 bases short and J 0 bases short, with 9 bases between. Germline-derived CDR1 and CDR2 are LNHDA and SQIVND (reference sequence). In DNA, the CDR3 is TGTGCCAGTAGTATTGGGGACGGCTCCTACGAGCAGTACTTC. It is translated as CASSIGDGSYEQYF. The full variable domain, in which reference TRBV19 and TRBJ2-7 provide the parts outside the CDR3, is DGGITQSPKYLFRKEGQNVTLSCEQNLNHDAMYWYRQDPGQGLRLIYYSQIVNDFQKGDIAEGYSVSREKKESFPLTVTSAQKNPTAFYLCASSIGDGSYEQYFGPGTRLTVT.